These T cell receptor beta chains were read from a single sample in a study of cytomegalovirus exposure and HLA in healthy donors. Method: immunoSEQ multiplex PCR; TCRdb's copy keeps in-frame clones and lacks some. Of 100,000 to 150,000 clones in the sample, about 81% are singletons; the top ten hold 1.1%. The sequencing sample was made of PBMCs. Receptor source: a woman between 25 and 40 years old in good health and CMV-seronegative. Both conserved end residues are part of each CDR3. D genes are given only for firm matches. Clone size is shown for a subset of rows, as once, few, many or a class of expanded clone.

abundance: few
v_gene: TRBV11-2
j_gene: TRBJ2-5
d_gene: -
CDR3aa: CASSLMGGEETQYF
CDR3nt: TGTGCCAGCAGCTTAATGGGAGGTGAGGAGACCCAGTACTTC

abundance: -
v_gene: TRBV7-9
j_gene: TRBJ1-5
d_gene: -
CDR3aa: CSSSPPGGSNQPQHF
CDR3nt: TGTTCCAGCAGCCCCCCCGGGGGTAGCAATCAGCCCCAGCATTTT

abundance: -
v_gene: TRBV5-4
j_gene: TRBJ2-3
d_gene: -
CDR3aa: CASSPRDTDTQYF
CDR3nt: TGCGCCAGCAGCCCCAGGGATACAGATACGCAGTATTTT

abundance: -
v_gene: TRBV29-1
j_gene: TRBJ1-1
d_gene: TRBD1
CDR3aa: CSVPGDRVNTEAFF
CDR3nt: TGCAGCGTCCCCGGGGACAGGGTGAACACTGAAGCTTTCTTT

abundance: -
v_gene: TRBV11-2
j_gene: TRBJ2-2
d_gene: TRBD2
CDR3aa: CASTFPLIPGLENTGELFF
CDR3nt: TGTGCCAGCACCTTTCCCCTCATCCCGGGACTAGAGAACACCGGGGAGCTGTTTTTT

abundance: few
v_gene: TRBV5-1
j_gene: TRBJ2-5
d_gene: TRBD2
CDR3aa: CASTRTSGKQETQYF
CDR3nt: TGCGCCAGCACCCGGACTAGCGGGAAACAAGAGACCCAGTACTTC

abundance: -
v_gene: TRBV5-1
j_gene: TRBJ2-5
d_gene: TRBD1
CDR3aa: CASSGGQGEETQYF
CDR3nt: TGCGCCAGCAGCGGTGGACAGGGGGAAGAGACCCAGTACTTC

abundance: -
v_gene: TRBV7-6
j_gene: TRBJ2-7
d_gene: -
CDR3aa: CASSLDQGRNEQYF
CDR3nt: TGTGCCAGCAGCTTAGATCAGGGGCGTAACGAGCAGTACTTC

abundance: few
v_gene: TRBV7-2
j_gene: TRBJ2-3
d_gene: -
CDR3aa: CASSLSASSTDTQYF
CDR3nt: TGTGCCAGCAGCTTATCCGCGTCTAGCACAGATACGCAGTATTTT

abundance: few
v_gene: TRBV7-2
j_gene: TRBJ1-2
d_gene: -
CDR3aa: CASSSVLYGYTF
CDR3nt: TGTGCCAGCAGCTCCGTTCTCTATGGCTACACCTTC

abundance: -
v_gene: TRBV4-1
j_gene: TRBJ1-2
d_gene: -
CDR3aa: CASSQGARPYGYTF
CDR3nt: TGCGCCAGCAGCCAAGGGGCCAGGCCCTATGGCTACACCTTC

abundance: -
v_gene: TRBV19
j_gene: TRBJ2-7
d_gene: -
CDR3aa: CASSIVRGFEREQYF
CDR3nt: TGTGCCAGTAGTATAGTTCGCGGGTTCGAACGCGAGCAGTACTTC

abundance: -
v_gene: TRBV6-1
j_gene: TRBJ2-7
d_gene: -
CDR3aa: CASSLSASYEQYF
CDR3nt: TGTGCCAGCAGCCTGAGTGCTTCCTACGAGCAGTACTTC

abundance: -
v_gene: TRBV15
j_gene: TRBJ1-4
d_gene: -
CDR3aa: CATSRVTGKEKLFF
CDR3nt: TGTGCCACCAGCAGAGTAACAGGGAAAGAAAAACTGTTTTTT

abundance: -
v_gene: TRBV27
j_gene: TRBJ1-3
d_gene: -
CDR3aa: CASSPDRSSGNTIYF
CDR3nt: TGTGCCAGCAGCCCGGACAGATCCTCTGGAAACACCATATATTTT

abundance: -
v_gene: TRBV14
j_gene: TRBJ2-3
d_gene: TRBD2
CDR3aa: CASSQDQWTSGHTQYF
CDR3nt: TGTGCCAGCAGCCAAGATCAGTGGACTAGCGGTCATACGCAGTATTTT

abundance: -
v_gene: TRBV6-5
j_gene: TRBJ2-1
d_gene: -
CDR3aa: CASSLAHKNEQFF
CDR3nt: TGTGCCAGTAGTTTAGCTCACAAGAATGAGCAGTTCTTC

abundance: -
v_gene: TRBV7-9
j_gene: TRBJ2-3
d_gene: -
CDR3aa: CSSSYTQDTQYF
CDR3nt: TGTTCCAGCAGCTATACTCAAGATACGCAGTATTTT

abundance: -
v_gene: TRBV7-2
j_gene: TRBJ2-3
d_gene: -
CDR3aa: CASSRFSDTQYF
CDR3nt: TGTGCCAGCAGCCGGTTCTCGGATACGCAGTATTTT

abundance: few
v_gene: TRBV13
j_gene: TRBJ1-3
d_gene: -
CDR3aa: CASTVAGENSGNTIYF
CDR3nt: TGTGCCAGCACCGTGGCGGGGGAGAACTCTGGAAACACCATATATTTT